Below, 14 T cell receptor beta chains from the same sample are listed, as sequenced in a study of T-cell reconstitution after alpha-beta-depleted transplantation in children. The TCRbeta library incorporated unique molecular identifiers. TCRdb independently ran MiXCR on the PCR reads; one entry per CDR3 protein. This sample has hundreds of thousands of distinct CDR3 sequences, with around 17% found just once. Sequenced here: PBMCs from the stem cell graft donor, sampled from the stem cell graft. These receptors were obtained from a human donor who donated a stem cell graft to a child with acute myeloid leukemia.

The rearrangement links TRBV4-1 to TRBJ2-3; TRBD2 is a possible D gene (6 bases). The germline gives CDR1 MGHRA, CDR2 YSYEKL. Trimming removed 1 base at V and 2 bases at J, with 13 bases between. The length of the CDR3 is 16 residues. Here the CDR3 DNA reads TGCGCCAGCAGCCAAGTTTGGGGGGTAAACACAGATACGCAGTATTTT. Translated, it gives CASSQVWGVNTDTQYF.

J is TRBJ2-5 and V is TRBV7-2, with D possibly matching TRBD1 (5 bases). The CDR3 length is 15 residues. V lost 1 base to trimming and J lost 0 bases, with 9 bases between them. The germline V gene encodes CDR1 SGHTA and CDR2 FQGNSA. The CDR3 nucleotides are TGTGCCAGCAGCTTAGGCCCAGGGAACCAAGAGACCCAGTACTTC. Translating gives CASSLGPGNQETQYF.

Ten or more counts support this clonotype. The chain uses TRBV7-2 and TRBJ2-7, with D perhaps matching TRBD1 or TRBD2 (6 bases each). V was clipped by 10 bases and J by 6 bases, with 25 bases between them. The CDR3 has 15 residues. CDR1 and CDR2 (germline): SGHTA, FQGNSA. The CDR3 is CAIILGGAYLGEQYF. The CDR3 DNA sequence: TGTGCCATCATCCTCGGGGGCGCGTATCTTGGCGAGCAGTACTTC.

Many counts were recorded for this clonotype. The rearrangement links TRBV20-1 to TRBJ2-1, with TRBD2 identical over 7 bases. V shed 0 bases and J 9 bases; nucleotides not matched to a gene: 8. Germline V gene lookup returns CDR1 DFQATT and CDR2 SNEGSKA (reference sequence). This CDR3 has 14 amino acids. The CDR3 loop is CSAREGGGKGEQFF. Written as DNA, the CDR3 is TGCAGTGCTAGAGAGGGCGGGGGAAAGGGTGAGCAGTTCTTC.

The table lists this clonotype with a few counts. A much larger clone differs by one base, so this may be a read error. The chain couples TRBV30 to TRBJ2-7; D gene unclear. Per germline, CDR1 GTSNPN and CDR2 SVGIG (reference sequence). V lost 0 bases, J lost 7 bases, and 4 bases lay in between. The CDR3 is 10 residues long. As DNA, the CDR3 is TGTGCCTGGAGTGTAGGTGAGCAGTACTTC. Its translation: CAWSVGEQYF.

This clonotype has only one observation. The chain recombines TRBV7-9 with TRBJ1-1; D is ambiguous. Trimming cost V 5 bases and J 4 bases, with 17 bases left between them. The V gene's germline CDR1 is SEHNR and CDR2 FQNEAQ (reference sequence). The CDR3 loop spans 15 amino acids. This CDR3 is CASSPRWAVGTEAFF. In DNA form, the CDR3 reads TGTGCCAGCAGCCCCCGTTGGGCAGTGGGCACTGAAGCTTTCTTT.

There are many counts of this clonotype. The rearrangement joins TRBV20-1 to TRBJ2-5, with D possibly being TRBD1 (6 bases). Germline CDR1 is DFQATT and CDR2 is SNEGSKA (reference sequence). V shed 6 bases and J shed 5 bases, with 13 bases lying between them. CDR3 size: 12 residues. CDR3 amino acids: CSADRTGETQYF. The CDR3, as DNA: TGCAGTGCCGACAGGACGGGGGAGACCCAGTACTTC.

This clonotype was picked up many times. This chain links TRBV20-1 with TRBJ2-5; 11 bases line up with TRBD1. CDR1 and CDR2 from the germline V gene are DFQATT and SNEGSKA (reference sequence). Unmatched junction bases numbered 5, after V lost 0 bases and J lost 5 bases. The CDR3 has 15 amino acids. In nucleotides, the CDR3 is TGCAGTGCTAGAGATGGACAGGGGGCGACGGAGACCCAGTACTTC. Protein: CSARDGQGATETQYF.

This clonotype was seen a handful of times. The gene calls are TRBV12-3 or TRBV12-4 and TRBJ1-2; D may be TRBD1 (5 bases). The CDR3 totals 11 residues. V lost 3 bases to trimming and J lost 14 bases, with 13 bases between them. The CDR3 loop is CASSLAGSQTF. The CDR3 DNA sequence: TGTGCCAGCAGTTTGGCAGGGAGCCAAACCTTC.

This chain uses TRBV5-1 with TRBJ2-7; 9 bases agree with TRBD1. CDR3 length: 15 residues. The J segment lost 2 bases and the V segment lost 1 base, leaving 4 bases of the junction unmatched. Germline V CDR1 and CDR2: SGHRS, YFSETQ. In DNA form, the CDR3 reads TGCGCCAGCAGCTTGTTCGGGACAGGGACCTACGAGCAGTACTTC. It codes for CASSLFGTGTYEQYF.

This clonotype was counted a few times. V is TRBV20-1 and J is TRBJ2-3; tentative D call: TRBD2 (6 bases). V gave up 0 bases and J gave up 0 bases, with 13 bases separating them. The CDR3 runs to 16 residues. Germline lookup yields CDR1 DFQATT and CDR2 SNEGSKA (reference sequence). The CDR3 region is CSARDLRGSSTDTQYF. Here the CDR3 DNA reads TGCAGTGCTAGAGATCTGCGGGGTTCTAGCACAGATACGCAGTATTTT.

The chain joins TRBV20-1 to TRBJ2-7, with 8 bases aligning to TRBD1. The CDR3 runs to 15 residues. Germline values: CDR1 DFQATT, CDR2 SNEGSKA (reference sequence). V was pared by 0 bases and J by 4 bases, with 8 bases of the junction left unmatched. DNA of the CDR3: TGCAGTGCTAGAGATACCCGGACAGGGCCTTACGAGCAGTACGTC. It yields the protein CSARDTRTGPYEQYV.

The table lists this clonotype with many counts. The chain is built from TRBV25-1 and TRBJ2-5, with a weak D call TRBD2 (5 bases). The CDR3 is 15 residues long. The germline gives CDR1 MGHDK, CDR2 SYGVNS. Deletions cut 2 bases from V and 2 bases from J, with 12 bases between. The CDR3 DNA sequence: TGTGCCAGCAGTGAAGGGAGCAGCAAGCAAGAGACCCAGTACTTC. This sequence encodes CASSEGSSKQETQYF.

The sample holds a few counts of this clonotype. A much more abundant neighbour one base away suggests this may be a read error. The gene calls are TRBV28 and TRBJ2-1; D may be TRBD1 (6 bases). With 6 bases removed from V and 6 bases from J, the gap between germline ends came to 12 bases. The germline CDR1 and CDR2 sequences are MDHEN and SYDVKM. The CDR3 has 13 residues. This chain's CDR3 is CASSPTGFNEQFF. Written as DNA, the CDR3 is TGTGCCAGCAGCCCTACAGGGTTCAATGAGCAGTTCTTC.